This T cell receptor beta chain is from a study of blood T cells in healthy people across ages. Together with a sample-barcoded 5' primer, a J-beta primer mix was included in a second PCR lasting about 7 to 11 cycles. Each TCR beta cDNA got a 12-nucleotide random molecular identifier. TCRdb re-called the 5' RACE reads through MiXCR, storing one row per CDR3 protein. The sample has about 730,000 distinct CDR3 sequences, 40% to 45% seen once. V lost 1 base to trimming and J lost 6 bases; unmatched junction nucleotides: 6. Looked up from germline, CDR1 is MDHEN and CDR2 is SYDVKM. The CDR3 runs 15 residues. Each donor's blood draw was 7.5 to 10 milliliters of peripheral blood. Isolating PBMCs gave at least 6.5 million of these cells per sample.

The chain employs TRBV28 and TRBJ2-4; 7 nucleotides match TRBD1. Sequencing used blood. The clonotype originates from a woman aged 60-75 years in good health. This CDR3 is CASSLLAGGVNIQYF. CDR3 sequence (DNA): TGTGCCAGCAGTTTATTGGCAGGGGGAGTAAACATTCAGTACTTC.